This note documents a single T cell receptor beta chain sequence. This record comes from a study of T cell changes during pregnancy in multiple sclerosis. The CDR3 length is 12 residues. Trimming stripped 8 bases from V and 4 bases from J, with 6 bases between. Germline assignment: CDR1 SNHLY and CDR2 FYNNEI. The protocol was immunoSEQ multiplex PCR, while the TCRdb copy is restricted to in-frame clones and leaves out a portion. The data hold almost 20,000 clones, with roughly 85% observed a single time. The TCR sequence derives from a female donor in good health, enrolled as a control in a pregnancy study. This specimen was CD8+ T cells from peripheral blood mononuclear cells, taken in the third trimester of pregnancy. The V and J genes are TRBV2 and TRBJ2-6; no reliable D call. CDR3 nucleotides: TGTGCCAGCGTGCGGGGGGCCAACGTCCTGACTTTC. Protein product: CASVRGANVLTF.